This entry lists 19 T cell receptor beta chains sequenced from one sample in a study of early T cells in non-severe SARS-CoV-2 infection. TCRdb re-called the 5' RACE reads with MiXCR, one entry per CDR3 protein. Here the sample spans tens of thousands of distinct CDR3 sequences, 4% to 4.5% being singletons. The sequencing sample was made of whole blood. These TCRs come from an adult who was a healthcare worker with PCR-confirmed SARS-CoV-2 infection or an uninfected control (not recorded which).

The J gene is TRBJ1-4, the V gene TRBV2; possibly TRBD1 for D (6 bases). With 3 bases removed from V and 7 bases from J, the gap between germline ends came to 12 bases. The CDR3 runs 14 residues. The germline gives CDR1 SNHLY, CDR2 FYNNEI. The CDR3 DNA reads TGTGCCAGCAGTGATTGGGGGCCTGGTGAAAAACTGTTTTTT. It encodes CASSDWGPGEKLFF.

This clonotype was recorded at least ten times. V and J are TRBV6-5 and TRBJ2-7; TRBD2 agrees at 8 bases. The germline V gene has CDR1 MNHEY and CDR2 SVGAGI. The CDR3 is made up of 16 amino acids. After removal of 0 bases from V and 7 bases from J, the junction contained 11 bases not matched to a gene. Written as DNA, the CDR3 is TGTGCCAGCAGTTACTCGAGGCAGGCGGGAGGTTATGAGCAGTACTTC. Its translation is CASSYSRQAGGYEQYF.

The chain recombines TRBV9 with TRBJ2-1; TRBD2 matches at 10 bases. Germline CDR1 SGDLS, CDR2 YYNGEE. Losses at the gene ends were 4 bases for V and 9 bases for J; bases not matched to a gene: 10. This CDR3 has 15 amino acids. The CDR3, as DNA: TGTGCCAGCAGCCCATCTAGCGGGAGTCTGGGTGAGCAGTTCTTC. It translates to CASSPSSGSLGEQFF.

The chain joins TRBV7-6 to TRBJ1-3; no clear D gene. Per germline, CDR1 SGHVS and CDR2 FNYEAQ. The CDR3 length is 13 residues. V was pared by 5 bases and J by 2 bases, with 7 bases between. This chain's CDR3 is CASSPTPGNTIYF. CDR3 in DNA: TGTGCCAGCAGCCCGACCCCTGGAAACACCATATATTTT. The whole variable domain, remainder taken from reference TRBV7-6 and TRBJ1-3, is GAGVSQSPRYKVTKRGQDVALRCDPISGHVSLYWYRQALGQGPEFLTYFNYEAQQDKSGLPNDRFSAERPEGSISTLTIQRTEQRDSAMYRCASSPTPGNTIYFGEGSWLTVV.

Points on this clonotype: This clone may be a read error of a much larger clone one base away. This likely comes from a read error, as the CDR3 has no conserved phenylalanine or tryptophan at its end. The chain combines TRBV20-1 with TRBJ2-1; D is tentatively TRBD1 or TRBD2 (5 bases each). V was clipped by 7 bases and J by 2 bases, with 9 bases between them. The germline gives CDR1 DFQATT, CDR2 SNEGSKA (reference sequence). CDR3 length equals 12 residues. The CDR3: CSGGSAYNEQFS. In DNA form, the CDR3 reads TGCAGTGGGGGGAGTGCCTACAATGAGCAGTTCTCC.

This clonotype appeared many times. In DNA form, the CDR3 reads TGTGCCACCAGTGATGCGTACCAAGAGACCCAGTACTTC. Translated: CATSDAYQETQYF. The chain employs TRBV24-1 and TRBJ2-5; D is ambiguous. Germline values: CDR1 KGHDR, CDR2 SFDVKD. The CDR3 has 13 residues. Trimming left V 3 bases short and J 0 bases short, with 4 bases between.

This clonotype appeared many times. V usage is TRBV20-1 and J usage is TRBJ2-1; TRBD1 matches at 8 bases. Germline CDR1 DFQATT, CDR2 SNEGSKA (reference sequence). CDR3 length: 15 residues. Trimming cost V 2 bases and J 7 bases; bases outside gene matches: 10. CDR3 DNA sequence: TGCAGTGCTAGATGGGGGCAGGGGGCAGGGAATGAGCAGTTCTTC. Translating it yields CSARWGQGAGNEQFF.

This clonotype occurred many times. The J gene is TRBJ2-7, the V gene TRBV3-1; no definite D call. The V end lost 0 bases, the J end lost 1 base, and 13 bases lay between the germline ends. Germline V lookup: CDR1 LGHDT, CDR2 YNNKEL (reference sequence). CDR3 length: 16 amino acids. Here the CDR3 reads CASSQEPGRLSYEQYF. The CDR3 coding sequence is TGTGCCAGCAGCCAAGAACCGGGTCGCCTTTCCTACGAGCAGTACTTC.

The sample holds many counts of this clonotype. This chain joins TRBV9 and TRBJ2-1; D ambiguous. The CDR3 runs to 15 residues. Germline loops: CDR1 SGDLS, CDR2 YYNGEE. The V gene lost 0 bases and the J gene lost 2 bases, with 9 bases spanning the gap. In nucleotides, the CDR3 is TGTGCCAGCAGCGTAGGACGGCCTGCCTACAATGAGCAGTTCTTC. It is translated as CASSVGRPAYNEQFF. Drawing the rest from reference TRBV9 and TRBJ2-1, the complete variable domain is DSGVTQTPKHLITATGQRVTLRCSPRSGDLSVYWYQQSLDQGLQFLIQYYNGEERAKGNILERFSAQQFPDLHSELNLSSLELGDSALYFCASSVGRPAYNEQFFGPGTRLTVL.

This clonotype qualifies as medium-sized. The rearrangement joins TRBV12-3 or TRBV12-4 to TRBJ2-3; D remains unclear. V dropped 5 bases and J dropped 2 bases, with 2 bases sitting between them. This CDR3 comprises 11 residues. CDR3 in DNA: TGTGCCAGCAGTCTCACAGATACGCAGTATTTT. Translated: CASSLTDTQYF.

This clonotype was seen more than once but under ten times. This chain uses TRBV29-1 with TRBJ1-2, with D possibly matching TRBD1 (5 bases). The CDR3 sequence is 12 residues long. Trimming left V 4 bases short and J 2 bases short, with 8 bases between. From germline, CDR1 is SQVTM and CDR2 ANQGSEA. In DNA form, the CDR3 reads TGCAGCGTTGCCAGGGCAAACTATGGCTACACCTTC. Translating it yields CSVARANYGYTF.

This clonotype occurred many times. V is TRBV28 and J is TRBJ2-7; TRBD2 might be the D (5 bases). The V and J ends lost 5 bases and 2 bases respectively, with 19 bases between them. Germline CDR1 reads MDHEN; CDR2 reads SYDVKM. The CDR3 extends over 16 amino acids. CDR3 amino acids: CASSRPSGSGTYEQYF. The CDR3 nucleotides are TGTGCCAGCAGTCGCCCCTCGGGCTCGGGGACCTACGAGCAGTACTTC.

The count of this clonotype is one. A far bigger clonotype differs at one base, so this is likely a read error. V gene TRBV7-8 combines with J gene TRBJ2-1; D remains ambiguous. The V gene's germline CDR1 is SGHVS and CDR2 FQNEAQ. V lost 5 bases, J lost 5 bases, and 4 bases lay in between. The CDR3 runs 11 residues. The CDR3 DNA is TGTGCCAGCAGCCATAACAATGAGCAGTTCTTC. Translating it yields CASSHNNEQFF.

This clonotype was found a few times. The gene calls are TRBV20-1 and TRBJ2-7; 9 positions match TRBD1. Germline V gives CDR1 DFQATT, CDR2 SNEGSKA (reference sequence). V dropped 6 bases and J dropped 5; count of bases not matched to a gene: 8. The CDR3 runs 13 residues. The CDR3 bases are TGCAGTGCCGCGAGAGACAGGGGGAACGAGCAGTACTTC. Encoded protein: CSAARDRGNEQYF.

The chain links TRBV11-3 to TRBJ2-1; 9 nucleotides line up with TRBD2. The junction had 11 bases not matched to a gene; V was cut back by 5 bases and J by 6 bases. The germline V gene has CDR1 SGHNT and CDR2 YENEEA. The CDR3 totals 16 residues. Here the CDR3 reads CASSPRIAGGINEQFF. CDR3 bases: TGTGCCAGCAGCCCCCGTATTGCGGGAGGGATCAATGAGCAGTTCTTC.

In its sample, this clonotype was seen many times. The chain has TRBV18 and TRBJ2-7; the match to TRBD1 covers 7 bases. The V segment lost 5 bases and the J segment 2 bases; nucleotides outside the gene matches: 3. Germline loops: CDR1 KGHSH, CDR2 LQKENI. The CDR3 loop spans 13 amino acids. This chain's CDR3 is CASSGTEAYEQYF. In nucleotides, the CDR3 is TGTGCCAGCTCAGGGACAGAGGCCTACGAGCAGTACTTC.

This clonotype was counted ten times or more. The chain employs TRBV9 and TRBJ2-7; 12 bases map to TRBD2. CDR3 size: 15 residues. Germline CDR1 SGDLS, CDR2 YYNGEE. The trim removed 2 bases at V and 2 bases at J, leaving 2 bases unmatched. As DNA, the CDR3 is TGTGCCAGCAGCGTTGGACTAGCGGGAACCTACGAGCAGTACTTC. Its translation is CASSVGLAGTYEQYF.

In this sample, this clonotype turned up many times. The chain employs TRBV30 and TRBJ1-6, with D perhaps matching TRBD1 (5 bases). Germline assignment: CDR1 GTSNPN and CDR2 SVGIG (reference sequence). This CDR3 is 14 amino acids long. Trimming left V 2 bases short and J 8 bases short, with 13 bases between. The CDR3 bases are TGTGCCTGGAGTCCAGGGTCGTGGGATTCACCCCTCCACTTT. Translation gives CAWSPGSWDSPLHF.

There are a few counts of this clonotype. V and J are TRBV7-2 and TRBJ1-5; D is uncertain. The V end lost 3 bases, the J end lost 3 bases, and 12 bases lay between the germline ends. Germline values: CDR1 SGHTA, CDR2 FQGNSA. This CDR3 comprises 15 residues. The CDR3 nucleotides read TGTGCCAGCAGCTTCTCCAGCCACTCCAATCAGCCCCAGCATTTT. Protein: CASSFSSHSNQPQHF.